This entry features one TCR beta chain sequence. The sample belongs to a study of blood T cell repertoires in COVID-19. This CDR3 contains 17 residues. The table came from immunoSEQ multiplex PCR; TCRdb's copy has only in-frame clones and leaves some out. The sample has approximately 250,000 clones; over 70% are singletons. Study members were between roughly 18 and 100 years old and lived in some 22 US regions. The study assigned cohorts using participant-reported clinical history. Material: PBMCs or T cells enriched from blood (not recorded which). The clonotype was recovered from a woman in her thirties or forties who had been exposed to COVID-19. This chain joins TRBV21-1 and TRBJ2-7; the table's D call of TRBD2 was not tested on the DNA. TRBV21-1 has pseudogene status. CDR3 residues: CASSKVAPSGRFYEQYV. The CDR3 nucleotides read TGTGCCAGCAGCAAAGTCGCTCCTAGCGGGAGGTTCTACGAGCAGTACGTC.